This T cell receptor (beta chain) was retrieved from a study of T-cell reconstitution after alpha-beta-depleted transplantation in children. General observations from the study: At one year after transplant, newly produced T cells mostly accounted for T-cell counts and diversity. The high TCRbeta diversity at day 60 in some patients came from surviving recipient T cells and thymic progenitors. Expanded graft clones, several hundred of them, were reportedly the source of alpha-beta T cells about two months after transplant.

TCRbeta library preparation incorporated unique molecular identifiers. TCRdb reprocessed the PCR reads via MiXCR and lists one record per CDR3 protein. The sample holds around 300,000 distinct CDR3 sequences, about 9.4% seen once. Germline CDR1 and CDR2: LGHNA and YSLEER. J was trimmed by 3 bases and V by 0 bases; bases with no gene match: 2. The CDR3 is 15 residues long. This clonotype was picked up many times. Its antigen remains unidentified. The chain couples TRBV4-3 to TRBJ2-1, with TRBD2 matching 7 bases. This TCR derives from a boy in the first two years of life with acute myeloid leukemia, due to receive a stem cell transplant. The sequences come from PBMCs, collected before TCRalphabeta/CD19-depleted stem cell transplant. CDR3: CASSQDSGGYNEQFF. CDR3 bases: TGCGCCAGCAGCCAAGATTCGGGGGGCTACAATGAGCAGTTCTTC.